This TCR beta chain was recorded in a study of T cell changes during pregnancy in multiple sclerosis. This CDR3 comprises 15 residues. Trimming took 0 bases from V and 4 from J; bases not matched to a gene: 7. Germline assignment: CDR1 GTSNPN and CDR2 SVGIG (reference sequence). Sequenced by immunoSEQ multiplex PCR; TCRdb stores in-frame clones only, minus some. This sample has approximately 39,000 clones; 90% occur once, and the top ten carry approximately 0.5%. The TCR was taken from a female donor with multiple sclerosis, enrolled in a pregnancy study. This sample comprised CD4+ T cells from peripheral blood mononuclear cells, obtained in the second trimester of pregnancy. The J gene is TRBJ2-7, the V gene TRBV30; 9 nucleotides align to TRBD2. CDR3 coding DNA: TGTGCCTGGAGTGTTGGCGCGGGAGGGCCTTACGAGCAGTACTTC. It yields the protein CAWSVGAGGPYEQYF.